Following are 24 T cell receptor beta chains from one sample sequenced in a study of cytomegalovirus exposure and HLA in healthy donors. Primers: 60 Vbeta forward and 13 Jbeta reverse. Clones were sequenced by immunoSEQ multiplex PCR, and TCRdb holds only the in-frame ones, with some missing. The table has about 180,000 clones, less than 90% seen once. What was sequenced was PBMCs. Source of these receptors: a boy between 2 and 10 years old in good health and CMV-seronegative.

The chain joins TRBV28 to TRBJ2-1; 7 bases line up with TRBD2. The CDR3 totals 16 residues. The trim removed 5 bases at V and 3 bases at J, leaving 10 bases unmatched. Looked up from germline, CDR1 is MDHEN and CDR2 is SYDVKM. Written as DNA, the CDR3 is TGTGCCAGCAGTGCTACTAGCGCCCAATACTACAATGAGCAGTTCTTC. Translating gives CASSATSAQYYNEQFF.

The genes are TRBV18 and TRBJ1-5; 10 nucleotides align to TRBD1. CDR1 KGHSH and CDR2 LQKENI come from the germline V gene. The CDR3 has 12 residues. V shed 8 bases and J 9 bases; nucleotides not matched to a gene: 4. Here the CDR3 DNA reads TGTGCCAGCACAGACAGGGGGCCGCCCCAGCATTTT. The encoded protein is CASTDRGPPQHF.

V and J are TRBV9 and TRBJ1-2; 7 nucleotides line up with TRBD1. The germline V gene has CDR1 SGDLS and CDR2 YYNGEE. Trimming cost V 2 bases and J 4 bases; bases outside gene matches: 8. CDR3 length: 15 residues. The CDR3 reads CASSVGTASLYGYTF. In DNA, the CDR3 is TGTGCCAGCAGCGTCGGGACAGCTTCACTCTATGGCTACACCTTC. Complete variable domain (other parts from reference TRBV9 and TRBJ1-2): DSGVTQTPKHLITATGQRVTLRCSPRSGDLSVYWYQQSLDQGLQFLIQYYNGEERAKGNILERFSAQQFPDLHSELNLSSLELGDSALYFCASSVGTASLYGYTFGSGTRLTVV.

The chain employs TRBV5-1 and TRBJ2-7; TRBD1 is a possible D gene (6 bases). Deletions cut 1 base from V and 0 bases from J, with 14 bases between. The CDR3 covers 16 residues. Per germline, CDR1 SGHRS and CDR2 YFSETQ. CDR3: CASSLSGTPRSYEQYF. DNA of the CDR3: TGCGCCAGCAGCTTGTCCGGGACACCTCGCTCCTACGAGCAGTACTTC. The complete variable domain, with remaining parts taken from reference TRBV5-1 and TRBJ2-7, reads KAGVTQTPRYLIKTRGQQVTLSCSPISGHRSVSWYQQTPGQGLQFLFEYFSETQRNKGNFPGRFSGRQFSNSRSEMNVSTLELGDSALYLCASSLSGTPRSYEQYFGPGTRLTVT.

The chain has TRBV27 and TRBJ1-5; 8 bases line up with TRBD1. V was clipped by 5 bases and J by 0 bases; unmatched bases: 12. The V gene's germline CDR1 is MNHEY and CDR2 SMNVEV (reference sequence). The CDR3 consists of 18 residues. CDR3: CASSINGQGDYSNQPQHF. CDR3 sequence (DNA): TGTGCCAGCAGTATTAATGGACAGGGAGATTATAGCAATCAGCCCCAGCATTTT.

The chain carries TRBV5-1 and TRBJ2-2; 7 bases line up with TRBD2. J gave up 1 base and V 1 base, and 4 bases lay outside the gene matches. There are 16 residues in the CDR3. Germline assignment: CDR1 SGHRS and CDR2 YFSETQ. The CDR3 region is CASSLFQRGNTGELFF. CDR3 nucleotide sequence: TGCGCCAGCAGCTTGTTTCAGCGGGGGAACACCGGGGAGCTGTTTTTT. The full variable domain, in which reference TRBV5-1 and TRBJ2-2 provide the parts outside the CDR3, is KAGVTQTPRYLIKTRGQQVTLSCSPISGHRSVSWYQQTPGQGLQFLFEYFSETQRNKGNFPGRFSGRQFSNSRSEMNVSTLELGDSALYLCASSLFQRGNTGELFFGEGSRLTVL.

The chain couples TRBV28 to TRBJ2-5, with a weak D call TRBD2 (5 bases). V gave up 6 bases and J gave up 5 bases, with 7 bases separating them. CDR1 and CDR2 from the germline V gene are MDHEN and SYDVKM. The CDR3 has 11 residues. CDR3: CASRSGETQYF. CDR3 bases: TGTGCCAGCAGATCGGGGGAGACCCAGTACTTC.

V gene TRBV20-1 combines with J gene TRBJ2-1; 8 nucleotides match TRBD1. V gave up 7 bases and J gave up 12 bases; unmatched junction bases: 8. Germline assignment: CDR1 DFQATT and CDR2 SNEGSKA (reference sequence). The CDR3 has 11 residues. CDR3 sequence reads: CSVDRGARQFF. The CDR3 region has the DNA TGCAGTGTCGACAGGGGTGCGCGGCAGTTCTTC.

The chain recombines TRBV27 with TRBJ1-2; D is perhaps TRBD1 (6 bases). CDR3 size: 16 residues. The V end lost 6 bases, the J end lost 1 base, and 18 bases lay between the germline ends. CDR1 is MNHEY, CDR2 SMNVEV, per germline (reference sequence). This CDR3 reads CASSPIQGTLNYGYTF. In DNA form, the CDR3 reads TGTGCCAGCAGCCCAATCCAGGGGACGCTTAACTATGGCTACACCTTC.

The genes are TRBV10-3 and TRBJ2-3; perhaps TRBD2 as D (7 bases). Germline loops: CDR1 ENHRY, CDR2 SYGVKD. The CDR3 contains 17 residues. Trimming cost V 8 bases and J 1 base, with 22 bases left between them. The CDR3 DNA follows: TGTGCCATCGGGAATTACGGGGGGCGGATTCGCACAGATACGCAGTATTTT. It yields the protein CAIGNYGGRIRTDTQYF.

This chain joins TRBV5-1 and TRBJ1-1; D possibly corresponds to TRBD1 (5 bases). Germline CDR1 and CDR2: SGHRS and YFSETQ. This CDR3 is 15 amino acids long. The V end lost 3 bases, the J end lost 5 bases, and 17 bases lay between the germline ends. The CDR3 coding sequence is TGCGCCAGCAGCTCTCGGGCAGGGTCGGAGACTGAAGCTTTCTTT. It yields the protein CASSSRAGSETEAFF.

The V gene is TRBV27, the J gene TRBJ2-7, with 7 bases fitting TRBD1. The CDR3 length is 15 residues. V gave up 0 bases and J gave up 3 bases; unmatched junction bases: 5. CDR1 MNHEY and CDR2 SMNVEV come from the germline V gene (reference sequence). Here the CDR3 reads CASSLSIQGVYEQYF. The CDR3 region has the DNA TGTGCCAGCAGTTTATCGATCCAGGGGGTCTACGAGCAGTACTTC.

The J gene is TRBJ2-1, the V gene TRBV9, with 7 bases that match TRBD2. Germline CDR1 is SGDLS and CDR2 is YYNGEE. CDR3 length: 15 amino acids. Trimming cost V 3 bases and J 4 bases; bases outside gene matches: 7. CDR3 sequence (DNA): TGTGCCAGCAGCGAGGACGGGAGGTCGTACAATGAGCAGTTCTTC. Protein product: CASSEDGRSYNEQFF.

The chain couples TRBV5-1 to TRBJ2-3; 10 bases are a match to TRBD2. The V and J ends lost 4 bases and 1 base, in that order; junction bases with no gene match: 6. Germline V gives CDR1 SGHRS, CDR2 YFSETQ. The CDR3 length is 16 residues. CDR3 coding DNA: TGCGCCAGCAGCCCCAAGCGGGAGGGAGGCACAGATACGCAGTATTTT. Translation: CASSPKREGGTDTQYF.

This rearrangement joins TRBV9 to TRBJ1-5; D remains ambiguous. Looked up from germline, CDR1 is SGDLS and CDR2 is YYNGEE. Trimming cost V 0 bases and J 5 bases, with 6 bases left between them. This CDR3 is built from 13 residues. In nucleotides, the CDR3 is TGTGCCAGCAGCGTAGGAGATCATCAGCCCCAGCATTTT. Translating gives CASSVGDHQPQHF.

The chain combines TRBV27 with TRBJ1-2; the D gene is possibly TRBD1 (6 bases). This CDR3 comprises 13 residues. Trimming removed 5 bases at V and 6 bases at J, with 13 bases between. Per germline, CDR1 MNHEY and CDR2 SMNVEV (reference sequence). The CDR3 DNA reads as TGTGCCAGCAGTGTTCAGGGGACGAATGGCTACACCTTC. This translates into CASSVQGTNGYTF.

This chain connects TRBV9 to TRBJ2-5; 8 nucleotides line up with TRBD1. This CDR3 contains 15 residues. Unmatched junction bases numbered 4, after V lost 0 bases and J lost 3 bases. Germline-derived CDR1 and CDR2 are SGDLS and YYNGEE. CDR3 DNA: TGTGCCAGCAGCGTAGCCGGGACAGGAGAAGAGACCCAGTACTTC. Amino acids: CASSVAGTGEETQYF.

The chain uses TRBV27 and TRBJ2-1; 11 bases map to TRBD2. Trimming cost V 6 bases and J 5 bases; bases outside gene matches: 6. Germline values: CDR1 MNHEY, CDR2 SMNVEV (reference sequence). The CDR3 runs to 15 residues. The CDR3 is CASRSGTSGNNEQFF. Written as DNA, the CDR3 is TGTGCCAGCAGGTCCGGGACTAGCGGAAACAATGAGCAGTTCTTC.

This chain joins TRBV27 and TRBJ2-3; D call uncertain. The CDR3 is 18 amino acids. CDR1 and CDR2 from the germline V gene are MNHEY and SMNVEV (reference sequence). V gave up 4 bases and J gave up 0 bases, with 20 bases separating them. The CDR3 bases are TGTGCCAGCAGTTCTATAAATCTAGGCGCCTCTAGCACAGATACGCAGTATTTT. Translation gives CASSSINLGASSTDTQYF.

The chain employs TRBV5-1 and TRBJ2-4, with a possible D match to TRBD1 (6 bases). This CDR3 region has 15 residues. Germline loops: CDR1 SGHRS, CDR2 YFSETQ. The V end was cut by 4 bases, the J end by 5 bases, with 16 bases between. The CDR3: CASSGTGFDENIQYF. The CDR3 DNA reads TGCGCCAGCAGCGGTACAGGGTTTGACGAAAACATTCAGTACTTC.

V is TRBV2 and J is TRBJ1-5, with D hard to call. Germline-derived CDR1 and CDR2 are SNHLY and FYNNEI. V was pared by 3 bases and J by 0 bases, with 6 bases between. This CDR3 contains 14 residues. CDR3 DNA: TGTGCCAGCAGTGAGGGCCATAGCAATCAGCCCCAGCATTTT. Protein product: CASSEGHSNQPQHF. Based on the CDR3 plus reference TRBV2 and TRBJ1-5, the full variable domain is EPEVTQTPSHQVTQMGQEVILRCVPISNHLYFYWYRQILGQKVEFLVSFYNNEISEKSEIFDDQFSVERPDGSNFTLKIRSTKLEDSAMYFCASSEGHSNQPQHFGDGTRLSIL.

This clone was observed a few times. The chain uses TRBV4-1 and TRBJ1-1; tentatively, D is TRBD1 (6 bases). The V end lost 3 bases, the J end lost 0 bases, and 23 bases lay between the germline ends. The CDR3 totals 19 residues. The germline gives CDR1 MGHRA, CDR2 YSYEKL. The CDR3 DNA sequence: TGCGCCAGCAGCCAGACCGTACAGGGATTTATGATGATGAACACTGAAGCTTTCTTT. The encoded protein is CASSQTVQGFMMMNTEAFF.

The chain uses TRBV2 and TRBJ1-5; D not resolved. CDR3 length equals 15 residues. Trimming took 4 bases from V and 7 from J, leaving 17 bases between them. CDR1 is SNHLY, CDR2 FYNNEI, per germline. CDR3 DNA: TGTGCCAGCAGTGGATCAAGAGGGATGGGCCAGCCCCAGCATTTT. Residues: CASSGSRGMGQPQHF.

The J gene is TRBJ1-5, the V gene TRBV9; weak D call: TRBD1 (6 bases). Trimming cost V 0 bases and J 0 bases, with 16 bases left between them. The CDR3 runs 18 residues. Looked up from germline, CDR1 is SGDLS and CDR2 is YYNGEE. The CDR3 DNA reads as TGTGCCAGCAGCGTAGGAGATACAGGGCCTTATAGCAATCAGCCCCAGCATTTT. This gives the protein CASSVGDTGPYSNQPQHF.